Each of the 18 T cell receptor beta chains below was sequenced from the same sample in a study of cytotoxic CD8 clonotypes in ibrutinib-treated CLL. This table comes from immunoSEQ multiplex PCR, and its TCRdb copy is limited to in-frame clones, with some not included. The sample contains over 250,000 clones, roughly four fifths of which appear only once. Sequencing was performed on PBMCs, taken at disease progression, from a patient treated with ibrutinib. These receptors originate from a human donor with chronic lymphocytic leukemia.

The genes are TRBV18 and TRBJ1-5; no reliable D call. The CDR3 totals 15 residues. Germline-derived CDR1 and CDR2 are KGHSH and LQKENI. V was shortened by 5 bases and J by 2 bases, with 13 bases between the two germline ends. The CDR3 DNA sequence: TGTGCCAGCTCAAAGTACGAGGGAGGCAATCAGCCCCAGCATTTT. It codes for CASSKYEGGNQPQHF.

This rearrangement joins TRBV9 to TRBJ2-7, with TRBD1 matching 7 bases. The germline gives CDR1 SGDLS, CDR2 YYNGEE. V shed 5 bases, J shed 0 bases, and the junction held 8 bases outside the gene matches. The CDR3 length is 15 residues. Here the CDR3 reads CASSSSGQPSYEQYF. Here the CDR3 DNA reads TGTGCCAGCAGTAGTTCGGGACAGCCCTCCTACGAGCAGTACTTC.

This clone came up a few times. The chain has TRBV5-1 and TRBJ2-7; 8 bases are a match to TRBD1. The CDR3 contains 14 residues. J was trimmed by 6 bases and V by 4 bases; bases with no gene match: 9. Germline CDR1 SGHRS, CDR2 YFSETQ. The CDR3 DNA is TGCGCCAGCAGCGAGGAGGGTCAGGGGGCCGAGCAGTACTTC. Protein product: CASSEEGQGAEQYF.

The chain is built from TRBV14 and TRBJ2-7; 9 bases are a match to TRBD1. Germline values: CDR1 SGHDN, CDR2 FVKESK. CDR3 length: 17 amino acids. V trimming: 3 bases; J trimming: 3 bases; junction bases outside the gene matches: 12. This CDR3 is CASSHPTGGQGFYEQYF. The CDR3 DNA reads TGTGCCAGCAGCCATCCTACGGGGGGACAGGGATTCTACGAGCAGTACTTC.

In its sample, this clone was seen once. The chain combines TRBV11-2 with TRBJ2-7; possible D gene TRBD1, 6 bases. CDR1 is SGHAT and CDR2 is FQNNGV in the germline V gene. Trimming removed 1 base at V and 3 bases at J, with 10 bases between. The CDR3 runs 14 residues. Written as DNA, the CDR3 is TGTGCCAGCAGCTTAGGGGGACAAAACTACGAGCAGTACTTC. Translation gives CASSLGGQNYEQYF.

The rearrangement links TRBV9 to TRBJ2-2; weak D call: TRBD2 (6 bases). CDR3 length: 13 residues. V was trimmed by 7 bases and J by 3 bases, leaving 10 bases between them. CDR1 is SGDLS and CDR2 is YYNGEE in the germline V gene. The CDR3 coding sequence is TGTGCCAGCCGCCCGGGGGACACCGGGGAGCTGTTTTTT. Translation gives CASRPGDTGELFF.

This clone was found a few times. Other DNA sequences in the sample encode the same CDR3. The chain combines TRBV6-1 with TRBJ2-3; D is uncertain. CDR1 and CDR2 (germline): MNHNS, SASEGT. CDR3 length equals 11 residues. V lost 8 bases, J lost 1 base, and 4 bases lay in between. The CDR3 sequence: CASGGTDTQYF. DNA for the CDR3: TGTGCCAGCGGGGGCACAGATACGCAGTATTTT.

J is TRBJ2-1 and V is TRBV7-8; D is perhaps TRBD1 (6 bases). V was cut by 5 bases and J by 9 bases, with 14 bases left in between. This CDR3 region has 13 residues. Germline V gene sequence: CDR1 SGHVS, CDR2 FQNEAQ. CDR3 sequence: CASSPQGYGEQFF. Here the CDR3 DNA reads TGTGCCAGCAGCCCGCAGGGGTACGGTGAGCAGTTCTTC.

CDR3 DNA sequence: TGTGCCACCAGCAGAGATCCGTCGTCCCGTGGCTACACCTTC. Translating it yields CATSRDPSSRGYTF. V and J are TRBV15 and TRBJ1-2, with D hard to call. The V end lost 0 bases, the J end lost 7 bases, and 12 bases lay between the germline ends. Germline values: CDR1 LNHNV, CDR2 YYDKDF (reference sequence). This CDR3 region has 14 residues.

V is TRBV7-9 and J is TRBJ2-7; D uncertain. Germline CDR1 SEHNR, CDR2 FQNEAQ (reference sequence). V was trimmed by 8 bases and J by 6 bases, leaving 20 bases between them. This CDR3 contains 14 residues. Here the CDR3 DNA reads TGTGCCAGCCCAACCGGCAACACCCTCGGCGAGCAGTACTTC. It codes for CASPTGNTLGEQYF.

This CDR3 is CASSLGSRQGMTEAFF. The CDR3 region has the DNA TGTGCCAGCAGCTTGGGCTCTCGACAGGGAATGACTGAAGCTTTCTTT. The chain couples TRBV5-6 to TRBJ1-1, with 7 bases identical to TRBD1. CDR1 and CDR2 (germline): SGHDT, YYEEEE. The CDR3 consists of 16 residues. With V trimmed by 0 bases and J by 5 bases, 10 bases remained unmatched.

The rearrangement uses TRBV2 and TRBJ2-1, with D tentatively TRBD1 (6 bases). The V gene's germline CDR1 is SNHLY and CDR2 FYNNEI. The CDR3 is made up of 12 amino acids. Deletions cut 6 bases from V and 6 bases from J, with 9 bases between. CDR3 coding DNA: TGTGCCAGCAGCCAGGACAGCAATGAGCAGTTCTTC. Translated, it gives CASSQDSNEQFF. The full variable domain, with the rest looked up from reference TRBV2 and TRBJ2-1, is EPEVTQTPSHQVTQMGQEVILRCVPISNHLYFYWYRQILGQKVEFLVSFYNNEISEKSEIFDDQFSVERPDGSNFTLKIRSTKLEDSAMYFCASSQDSNEQFFGPGTRLTVL.

The V and J genes are TRBV7-6 and TRBJ2-1; TRBD2 matches 11 bases. V lost 5 bases and J lost 15; bases outside the gene matches: 9. CDR1 is SGHVS, CDR2 FNYEAQ, per germline. The CDR3 length is 13 residues. The DNA of the CDR3 is TGTGCCAGCAGCCCAAGGCCCGGGACTAGCGGGTTCTTC. Its protein is CASSPRPGTSGFF.

The rearrangement links TRBV1 to TRBJ2-5; the tabulated D call, TRBD2, remains unverified against the DNA. TRBV1 is classified as a pseudogene. The CDR3 has 15 residues. The CDR3 nucleotides read TGCACCAGCACCCATGGACTAGCGGGGGGCGAGACCCAGTACTTC. Amino acids: CTSTHGLAGGETQYF.

This clone was detected only a few times. The chain employs TRBV6-1 and TRBJ2-7; D is perhaps TRBD1 (5 bases). Germline V gene data show CDR1 as MNHNS and CDR2 as SASEGT. The V end was cut by 8 bases, the J end by 4 bases, with 21 bases between. CDR3 length: 15 amino acids. CDR3 nucleotide sequence: TGTGCCAGCCAGGATCGAGGACAAATCCGGTACGAGCAGTACTTC. Translated, it gives CASQDRGQIRYEQYF.

This clone was seen a handful of times. V is TRBV25-1 and J is TRBJ1-5, with TRBD1 as a possible D gene (5 bases). The germline V and J ends were trimmed by 8 bases and 5 bases, with 13 bases remaining between them. Germline CDR1 and CDR2: MGHDK and SYGVNS. The CDR3 contains 13 residues. The CDR3 coding sequence is TGTGCCAGCCGCGGCAGGGCAGATCAGCCCCAGCATTTT. Protein product: CASRGRADQPQHF.

The chain employs TRBV11-3 and TRBJ2-1; perhaps TRBD1 as D (5 bases). This CDR3 comprises 15 residues. Germline CDR1 SGHNT, CDR2 YENEEA. Trimming pared 1 base from V and 3 bases from J, leaving 10 bases between. The CDR3 protein is CASSLGAGNYNEQFF. CDR3 nucleotides: TGTGCCAGCAGCTTAGGTGCAGGGAACTACAATGAGCAGTTCTTC.

In DNA form, the CDR3 reads TGCACCAGCAGCCTAAGTATCCGCGGGAGGGGGGTCCGGGAGACCCAGTACTTC. Encoded protein: CTSSLSIRGRGVRETQYF. The gene calls are TRBV1 and TRBJ2-5; TRBD2, the table's D call, was not compared with the DNA. TRBV1 represents a pseudogene. The CDR3 spans 18 residues.